A single TCR beta chain is shown here with its context. What it binds is unknown. The CDR3 runs to 14 residues. The ends lost 6 bases at V and 4 bases at J; junction bases unmatched: 8. Germline loops: CDR1 SNHLY, CDR2 FYNNEI. Assay execution proceeded at the deep level. Clones were read by immunoSEQ multiplex PCR, and TCRdb kept only the in-frame ones, dropping some. The sample includes about 580,000 clones, 95% to 98% seen only once; the top ten take 0.3%. Naivety among CD8 cells was defined by CD45RO negativity and positive CCR7 selection, thereby excluding terminally differentiated effector memory CD45RA+ cells. The data derive from a study of shared clonotypes between healthy human individuals. Study overall: Each donor's CD4 naive and CD4 memory cells filled three plates apiece, CD8 naive two, and CD8 memory one.

Study-wide points: In a few donors, 4.5% to 5.5% of naive CD4 clonotypes appeared in common.

This sequence was found in a man aged 30 to 39 in good health. The sequencing input was naive CD8+ T cells sorted from blood. The chain links TRBV2 to TRBJ2-5, with 7 bases identical to TRBD2. CDR3 protein: CASSPGASGETQYF. CDR3 DNA sequence: TGTGCCAGCAGCCCGGGAGCTAGCGGAGAGACCCAGTACTTC.